One sample yielded the 4 T cell receptor beta chains listed below, sequenced in a study of early T cells in non-severe SARS-CoV-2 infection. One entry per CDR3 protein results from TCRdb running MiXCR on the 5' RACE reads. The sample contains 50,000 to 55,000 distinct CDR3 sequences, around 8.4% of which appear only once. The source material was whole blood. These receptors originate from an adult who was a healthcare worker with PCR-confirmed SARS-CoV-2 infection or an uninfected control (not recorded which).

This clonotype was counted at least ten times. The chain joins TRBV5-6 to TRBJ2-7; perhaps TRBD1 as D (6 bases). The CDR3 has 12 amino acids. Germline V gives CDR1 SGHDT, CDR2 YYEEEE. Trimming took off 2 bases at V and 7 bases at J, with 10 bases between the two ends. CDR3 sequence reads: CASSFDRLEQYF. CDR3 nucleotide sequence: TGTGCCAGCAGCTTTGACAGGCTGGAGCAGTACTTC.

The chain is built from TRBV14 and TRBJ1-2; unclear D gene. The V end lost 5 bases, the J end lost 7 bases, and 20 bases lay between the germline ends. The CDR3 sequence is 15 residues long. CDR1 and CDR2 (germline): SGHDN, FVKESK. CDR3 DNA sequence: TGTGCCAGCAGCGCCAACCGGGATCTCCGTCTTGGCTACACCTTC. Translating it yields CASSANRDLRLGYTF. The complete variable domain, with remaining parts taken from reference TRBV14 and TRBJ1-2, reads EAGVTQFPSHSVIEKGQTVTLRCDPISGHDNLYWYRRVMGKEIKFLLHFVKESKQDESGMPNNRFLAERTGGTYSTLKVQPAELEDSGVYFCASSANRDLRLGYTFGSGTRLTVV.

In this sample, this clonotype turned up a few times. CDR3: CASSDYYSNQPQHF. The CDR3 DNA reads TGTGCCAGCAGTGACTATTATAGCAATCAGCCCCAGCATTTT. The chain links TRBV2 to TRBJ1-5, with no clear D. Trimming removed 3 bases from V and 0 bases from J, with 6 bases in between. Germline V gene lookup returns CDR1 SNHLY and CDR2 FYNNEI. This CDR3 comprises 14 residues.

This clonotype was detected many times. The genes are TRBV5-1 and TRBJ2-1, with D hard to call. Germline CDR1 is SGHRS and CDR2 is YFSETQ. V was pared by 4 bases and J by 5 bases, with 10 bases between. CDR3 length: 13 residues. CDR3 in DNA: TGCGCCAGCAGCCCGGACCCCAACAATGAGCAGTTCTTC. Protein product: CASSPDPNNEQFF.